The present T cell receptor (beta chain) was sequenced within a study of identical twins. Study findings and constraints: Instead of following the same donors, the conclusions were based on cross-sectional statistical analysis. Monozygotic twin pairs showed more out-of-frame TCR alpha sharing than models estimated. Sequences that were beta out-of-frame showed weaker excess twin sharing.

A word on this clonotype: Its antigen is still unknown.

CDR1 is MNHNS and CDR2 is SASEGT in the germline V gene. The V and J ends lost 2 bases and 4 bases respectively, with 14 bases between them. CDR3 length equals 16 residues. A universal primer site was created by template switching, with the cDNA bearing unique molecular identifiers. TCRdb used MiXCR to reprocess the 5' RACE reads, holding one entry per CDR3 protein. The table lists under 350,000 distinct CDR3 sequences, over 8.5% of them singletons. Another study also made use of these data, one on yellow fever vaccine responses in identical twins.

The V call is TRBV6-1, the J call TRBJ2-2, with a possible D match to TRBD2 (6 bases). The source material was CD8+ T cells sorted from blood. This TCR was recovered from a woman between 18 and 29 years old in good health. CDR3 sequence reads: CASSEFRGSGTGELFF. CDR3 bases: TGTGCCAGCAGTGAATTTCGGGGGAGTGGCACCGGGGAGCTGTTTTTT.